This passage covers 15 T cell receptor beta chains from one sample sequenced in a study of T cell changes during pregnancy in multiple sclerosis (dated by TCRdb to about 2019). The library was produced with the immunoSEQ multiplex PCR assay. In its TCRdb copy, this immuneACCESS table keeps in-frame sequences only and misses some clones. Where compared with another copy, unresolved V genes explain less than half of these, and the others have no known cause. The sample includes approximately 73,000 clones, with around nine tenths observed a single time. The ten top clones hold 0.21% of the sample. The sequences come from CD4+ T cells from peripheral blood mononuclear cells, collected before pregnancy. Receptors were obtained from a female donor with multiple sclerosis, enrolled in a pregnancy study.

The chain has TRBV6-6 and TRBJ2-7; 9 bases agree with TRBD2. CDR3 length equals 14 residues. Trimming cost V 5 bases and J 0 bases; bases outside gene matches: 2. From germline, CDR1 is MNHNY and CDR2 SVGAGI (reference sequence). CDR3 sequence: CASSLTSGSYEQYF. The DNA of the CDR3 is TGTGCCAGCAGTCTGACTAGCGGCTCCTACGAGCAGTACTTC.

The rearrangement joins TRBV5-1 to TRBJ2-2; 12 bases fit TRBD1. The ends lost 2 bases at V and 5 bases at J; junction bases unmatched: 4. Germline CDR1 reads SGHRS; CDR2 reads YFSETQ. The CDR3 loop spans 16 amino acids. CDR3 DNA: TGCGCCAGCAGCTTCGGGACAGGGGGCTCGACCGGGGAGCTGTTTTTT. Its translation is CASSFGTGGSTGELFF. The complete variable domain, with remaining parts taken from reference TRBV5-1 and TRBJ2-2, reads KAGVTQTPRYLIKTRGQQVTLSCSPISGHRSVSWYQQTPGQGLQFLFEYFSETQRNKGNFPGRFSGRQFSNSRSEMNVSTLELGDSALYLCASSFGTGGSTGELFFGEGSRLTVL.

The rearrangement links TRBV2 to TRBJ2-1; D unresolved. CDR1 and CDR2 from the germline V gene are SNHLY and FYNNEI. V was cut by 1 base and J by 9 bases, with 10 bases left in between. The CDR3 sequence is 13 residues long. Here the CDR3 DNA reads TGTGCCAGCAGTGAAGGAGGTCAGACTGAGCAGTTCTTC. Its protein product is CASSEGGQTEQFF.

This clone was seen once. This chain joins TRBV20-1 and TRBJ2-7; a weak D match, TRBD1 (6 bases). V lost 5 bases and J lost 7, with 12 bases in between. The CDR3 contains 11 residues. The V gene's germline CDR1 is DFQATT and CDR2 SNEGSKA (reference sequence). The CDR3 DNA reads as TGCAGTGCTGCCCCAGGGGAAGAGCAGTACTTC. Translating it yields CSAAPGEEQYF.

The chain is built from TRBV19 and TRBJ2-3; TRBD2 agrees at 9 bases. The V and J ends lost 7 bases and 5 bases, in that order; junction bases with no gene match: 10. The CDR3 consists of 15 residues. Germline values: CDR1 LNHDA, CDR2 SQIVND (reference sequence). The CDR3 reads CASTPGRRGGDTQYF. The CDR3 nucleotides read TGTGCCAGTACTCCCGGGAGGCGGGGGGGAGATACGCAGTATTTT.

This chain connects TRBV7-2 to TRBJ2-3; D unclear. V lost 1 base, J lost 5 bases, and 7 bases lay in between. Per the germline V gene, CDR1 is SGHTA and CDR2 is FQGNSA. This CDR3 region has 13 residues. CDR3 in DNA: TGTGCCAGCAGCTTAGTAGCCCGAGATACGCAGTATTTT. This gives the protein CASSLVARDTQYF.

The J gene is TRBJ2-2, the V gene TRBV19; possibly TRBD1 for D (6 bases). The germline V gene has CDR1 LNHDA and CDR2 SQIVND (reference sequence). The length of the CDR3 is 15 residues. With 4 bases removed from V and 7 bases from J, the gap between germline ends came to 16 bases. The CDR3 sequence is CASSTQTGYIGELFF. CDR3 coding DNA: TGTGCCAGTAGTACCCAAACAGGGTACATCGGGGAGCTGTTTTTT.

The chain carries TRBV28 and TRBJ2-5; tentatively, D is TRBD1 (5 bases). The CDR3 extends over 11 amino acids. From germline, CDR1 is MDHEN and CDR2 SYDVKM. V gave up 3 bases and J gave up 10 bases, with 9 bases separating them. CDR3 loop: CASSLRTRQYF. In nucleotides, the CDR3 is TGTGCCAGCAGTTTGCGGACACGCCAGTACTTC. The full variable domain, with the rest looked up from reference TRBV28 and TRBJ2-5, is DVKVTQSSRYLVKRTGEKVFLECVQDMDHENMFWYRQDPGLGLRLIYFSYDVKMKEKGDIPEGYSVSREKKERFSLILESASTNQTSMYLCASSLRTRQYFGPGTRLLVL.

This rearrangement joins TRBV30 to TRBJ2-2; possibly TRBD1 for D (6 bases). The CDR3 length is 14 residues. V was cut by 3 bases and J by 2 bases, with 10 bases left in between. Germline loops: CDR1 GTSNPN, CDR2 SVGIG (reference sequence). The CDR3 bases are TGTGCCTGGAGAGGGACAACAAACACCGGGGAGCTGTTTTTT. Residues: CAWRGTTNTGELFF.

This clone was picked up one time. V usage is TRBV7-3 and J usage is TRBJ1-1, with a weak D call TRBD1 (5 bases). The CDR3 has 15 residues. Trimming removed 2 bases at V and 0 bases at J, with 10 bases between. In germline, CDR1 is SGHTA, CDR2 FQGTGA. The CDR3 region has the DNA TGTGCCAGCAGCTTAGGAGGGGCCATGAACACTGAAGCTTTCTTT. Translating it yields CASSLGGAMNTEAFF.

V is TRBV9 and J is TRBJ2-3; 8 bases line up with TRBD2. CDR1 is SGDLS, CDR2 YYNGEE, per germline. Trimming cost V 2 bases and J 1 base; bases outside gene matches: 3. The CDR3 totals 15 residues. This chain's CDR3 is CASSVGGGRTDTQYF. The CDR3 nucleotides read TGTGCCAGCAGCGTCGGCGGGGGGCGCACAGATACGCAGTATTTT.

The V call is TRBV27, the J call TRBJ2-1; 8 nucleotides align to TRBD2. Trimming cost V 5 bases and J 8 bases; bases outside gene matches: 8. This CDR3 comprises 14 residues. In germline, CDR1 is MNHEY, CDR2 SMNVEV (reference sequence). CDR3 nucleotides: TGTGCCAGCAGTCCCGGCCCGGGAGGGGATGAGCAGTTCTTC. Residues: CASSPGPGGDEQFF.

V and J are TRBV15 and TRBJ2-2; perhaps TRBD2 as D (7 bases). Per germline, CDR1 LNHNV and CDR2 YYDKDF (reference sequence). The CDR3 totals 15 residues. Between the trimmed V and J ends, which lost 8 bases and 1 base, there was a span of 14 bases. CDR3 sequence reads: CATPKGGQNTGELFF. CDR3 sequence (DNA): TGTGCCACCCCCAAGGGGGGGCAGAACACCGGGGAGCTGTTTTTT.

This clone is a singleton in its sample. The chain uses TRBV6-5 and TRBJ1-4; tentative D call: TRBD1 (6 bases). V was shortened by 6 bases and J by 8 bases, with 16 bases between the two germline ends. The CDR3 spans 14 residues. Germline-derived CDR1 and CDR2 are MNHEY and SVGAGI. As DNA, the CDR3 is TGTGCCAGCAGCCGCGGGGGCACTGGGGAAAAACTGTTTTTT. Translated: CASSRGGTGEKLFF.

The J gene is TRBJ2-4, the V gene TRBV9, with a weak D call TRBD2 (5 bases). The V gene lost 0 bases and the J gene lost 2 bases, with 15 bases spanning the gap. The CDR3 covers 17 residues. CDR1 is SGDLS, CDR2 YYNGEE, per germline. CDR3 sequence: CASSVDAGDGTKNIQYF. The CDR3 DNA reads TGTGCCAGCAGCGTAGATGCAGGAGACGGGACCAAAAACATTCAGTACTTC.